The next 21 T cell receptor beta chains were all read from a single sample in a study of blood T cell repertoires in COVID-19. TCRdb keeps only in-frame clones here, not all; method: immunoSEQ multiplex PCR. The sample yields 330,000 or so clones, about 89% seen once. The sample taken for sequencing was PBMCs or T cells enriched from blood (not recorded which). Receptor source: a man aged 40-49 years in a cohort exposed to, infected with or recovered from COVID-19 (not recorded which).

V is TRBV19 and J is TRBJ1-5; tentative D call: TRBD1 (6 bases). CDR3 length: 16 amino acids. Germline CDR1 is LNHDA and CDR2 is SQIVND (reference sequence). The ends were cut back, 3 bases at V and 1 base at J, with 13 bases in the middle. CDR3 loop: CASSISAGESNQPQHF. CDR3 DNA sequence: TGTGCCAGTAGTATCTCGGCAGGGGAAAGCAATCAGCCCCAGCATTTT. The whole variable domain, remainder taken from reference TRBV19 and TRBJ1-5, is DGGITQSPKYLFRKEGQNVTLSCEQNLNHDAMYWYRQDPGQGLRLIYYSQIVNDFQKGDIAEGYSVSREKKESFPLTVTSAQKNPTAFYLCASSISAGESNQPQHFGDGTRLSIL.

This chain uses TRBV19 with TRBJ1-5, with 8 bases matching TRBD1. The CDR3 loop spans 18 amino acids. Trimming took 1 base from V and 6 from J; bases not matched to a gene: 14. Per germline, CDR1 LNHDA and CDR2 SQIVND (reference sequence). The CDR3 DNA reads TGTGCCAGTAGTATAGGAGACAGGGGTAGGAGTAGGGGTCAGCCCCAGCATTTT. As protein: CASSIGDRGRSRGQPQHF.

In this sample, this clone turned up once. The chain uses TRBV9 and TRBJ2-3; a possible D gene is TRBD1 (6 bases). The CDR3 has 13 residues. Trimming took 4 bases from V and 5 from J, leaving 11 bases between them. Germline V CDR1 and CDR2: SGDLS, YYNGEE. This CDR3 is CASSWTEKDTQYF. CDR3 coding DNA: TGTGCCAGCAGCTGGACAGAAAAAGATACGCAGTATTTT.

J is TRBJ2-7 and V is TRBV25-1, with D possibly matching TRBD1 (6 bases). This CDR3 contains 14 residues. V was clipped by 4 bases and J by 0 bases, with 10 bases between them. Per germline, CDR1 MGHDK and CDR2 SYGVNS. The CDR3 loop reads CASSGRTDSYEQYF. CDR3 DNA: TGTGCCAGCAGTGGGAGGACAGACTCCTACGAGCAGTACTTC.

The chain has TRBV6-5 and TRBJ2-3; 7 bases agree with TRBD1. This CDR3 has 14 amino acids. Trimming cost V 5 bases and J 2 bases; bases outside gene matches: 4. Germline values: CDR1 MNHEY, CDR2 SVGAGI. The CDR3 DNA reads TGTGCCAGCAGTATGGGGACAGTCACAGATACGCAGTATTTT. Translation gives CASSMGTVTDTQYF.

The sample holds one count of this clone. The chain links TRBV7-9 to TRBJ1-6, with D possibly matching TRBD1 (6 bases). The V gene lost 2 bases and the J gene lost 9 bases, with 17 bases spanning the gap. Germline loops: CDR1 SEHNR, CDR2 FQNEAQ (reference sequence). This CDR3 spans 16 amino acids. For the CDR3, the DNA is TGTGCCAGCAGCTTATCCCTGACAGGTTCTAGTTCACCCCTCCACTTT. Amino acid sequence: CASSLSLTGSSSPLHF.

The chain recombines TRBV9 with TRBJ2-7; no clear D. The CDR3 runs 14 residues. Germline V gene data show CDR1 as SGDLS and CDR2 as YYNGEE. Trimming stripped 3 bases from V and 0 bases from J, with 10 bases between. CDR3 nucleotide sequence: TGTGCCAGCAGCGGTTCAGATCCCTCCTACGAGCAGTACTTC. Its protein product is CASSGSDPSYEQYF.

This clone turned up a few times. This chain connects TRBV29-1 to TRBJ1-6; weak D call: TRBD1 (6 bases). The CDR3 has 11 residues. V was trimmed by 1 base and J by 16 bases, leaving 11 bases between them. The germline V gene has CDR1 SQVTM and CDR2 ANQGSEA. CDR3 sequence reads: CSVEVDRRLHF. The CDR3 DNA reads TGCAGCGTTGAAGTGGACAGAAGGCTCCACTTT.

CDR3 sequence: CASSISKLGLLAGNTIYF. CDR3 nucleotides: TGTGCCAGTAGTATAAGTAAGTTGGGACTCCTCGCTGGAAACACCATATATTTT. The chain employs TRBV19 and TRBJ1-3; perhaps TRBD1 as D (5 bases). V was trimmed by 2 bases and J by 2 bases, leaving 19 bases between them. CDR1 is LNHDA, CDR2 SQIVND, per germline (reference sequence). This CDR3 has 18 residues.

CDR3 sequence: CASRVQLPNKELFF. The CDR3, as DNA: TGTGCCAGCAGGGTACAGCTCCCTAATAAAGAACTGTTTTTT. The rearrangement links TRBV28 to TRBJ1-4, with unresolved D. The CDR3 is 14 amino acids. Germline V lookup: CDR1 MDHEN, CDR2 SYDVKM. The V end was cut by 6 bases, the J end by 12 bases, with 20 bases between.

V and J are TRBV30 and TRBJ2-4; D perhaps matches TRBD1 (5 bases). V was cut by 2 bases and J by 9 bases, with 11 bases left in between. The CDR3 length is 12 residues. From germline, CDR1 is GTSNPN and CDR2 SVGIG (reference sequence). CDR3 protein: CAWSLQAGIQYF. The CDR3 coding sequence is TGTGCCTGGAGTTTACAGGCTGGCATTCAGTACTTC.

The CDR3 reads CASSSGQGETQYF. CDR3 in DNA: TGTGCCAGCAGTTCAGGACAGGGAGAGACCCAGTACTTC. The chain joins TRBV28 to TRBJ2-5, with TRBD1 matching over 8 bases. With V trimmed by 4 bases and J by 4 bases, 2 bases remained unmatched. The CDR3 has 13 residues. Looked up from germline, CDR1 is MDHEN and CDR2 is SYDVKM.

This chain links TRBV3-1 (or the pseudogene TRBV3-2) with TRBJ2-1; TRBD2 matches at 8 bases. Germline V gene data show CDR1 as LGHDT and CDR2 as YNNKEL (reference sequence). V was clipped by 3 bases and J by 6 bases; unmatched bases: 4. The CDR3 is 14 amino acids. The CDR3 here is CASSHISGSNEQFF. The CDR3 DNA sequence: TGTGCCAGCAGCCACATAAGCGGGAGCAATGAGCAGTTCTTC.

CDR3 bases: TGTGCCAGTAGCATACTCGCAACTAATGAAAAACTGTTTTTT. As protein: CASSILATNEKLFF. This chain connects TRBV19 to TRBJ1-4; D not certain. In germline, CDR1 is LNHDA, CDR2 SQIVND (reference sequence). The V end was cut by 6 bases, the J end by 0 bases, with 8 bases between. CDR3 size: 14 residues.

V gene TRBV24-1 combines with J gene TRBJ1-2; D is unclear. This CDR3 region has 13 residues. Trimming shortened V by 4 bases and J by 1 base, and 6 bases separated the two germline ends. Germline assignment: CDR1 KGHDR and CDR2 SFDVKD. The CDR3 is CATSDGSNYGYTF. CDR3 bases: TGTGCCACCAGTGACGGGAGTAACTATGGCTACACCTTC.

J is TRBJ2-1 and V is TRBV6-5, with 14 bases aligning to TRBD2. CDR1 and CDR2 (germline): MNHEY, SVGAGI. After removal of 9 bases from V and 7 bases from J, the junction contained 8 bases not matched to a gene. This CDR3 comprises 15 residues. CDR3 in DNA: TGTGCCAGTGAAGGTGGACTAGCGGGAGGAAATGAGCAGTTCTTC. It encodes CASEGGLAGGNEQFF.

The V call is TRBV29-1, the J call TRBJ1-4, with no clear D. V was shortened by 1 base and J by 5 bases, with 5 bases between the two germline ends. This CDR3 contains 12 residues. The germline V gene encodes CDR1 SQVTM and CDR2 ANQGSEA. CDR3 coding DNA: TGCAGCGTTGAAGCGGGGAATGAAAAACTGTTTTTT. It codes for CSVEAGNEKLFF.

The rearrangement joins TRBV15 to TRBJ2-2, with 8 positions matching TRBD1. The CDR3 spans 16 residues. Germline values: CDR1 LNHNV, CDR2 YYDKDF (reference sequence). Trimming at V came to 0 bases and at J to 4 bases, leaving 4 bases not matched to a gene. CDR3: CATSRDGTGFTGELFF. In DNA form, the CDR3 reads TGTGCCACCAGCAGAGATGGGACAGGATTCACCGGGGAGCTGTTTTTT.

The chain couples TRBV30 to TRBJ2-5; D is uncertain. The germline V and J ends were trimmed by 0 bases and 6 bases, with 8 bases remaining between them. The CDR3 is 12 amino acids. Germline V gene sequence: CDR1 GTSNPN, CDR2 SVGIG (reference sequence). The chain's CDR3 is CAWSVSIQTQYF. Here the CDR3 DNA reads TGTGCCTGGAGTGTATCAATCCAGACCCAGTACTTC.

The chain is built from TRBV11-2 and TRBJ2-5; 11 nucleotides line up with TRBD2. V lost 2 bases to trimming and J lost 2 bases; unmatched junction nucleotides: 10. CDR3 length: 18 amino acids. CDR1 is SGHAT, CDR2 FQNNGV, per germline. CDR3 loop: CASSLNPTSGSEQETQYF. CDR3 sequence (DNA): TGTGCCAGCAGCTTAAATCCAACTAGCGGGAGTGAACAAGAGACCCAGTACTTC.

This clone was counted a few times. This CDR3 reads CASSRGTGDSPLHF. CDR3 coding DNA: TGTGCCAGCAGCCGGGGGACAGGGGACTCACCCCTCCACTTT. The chain links TRBV3-1 (or the pseudogene TRBV3-2) to TRBJ1-6, with 10 bases matching TRBD1. The CDR3 runs to 14 residues. CDR1 LGHDT and CDR2 YNNKEL come from the germline V gene (reference sequence). The V segment lost 4 bases and the J segment 10 bases; nucleotides outside the gene matches: 4.